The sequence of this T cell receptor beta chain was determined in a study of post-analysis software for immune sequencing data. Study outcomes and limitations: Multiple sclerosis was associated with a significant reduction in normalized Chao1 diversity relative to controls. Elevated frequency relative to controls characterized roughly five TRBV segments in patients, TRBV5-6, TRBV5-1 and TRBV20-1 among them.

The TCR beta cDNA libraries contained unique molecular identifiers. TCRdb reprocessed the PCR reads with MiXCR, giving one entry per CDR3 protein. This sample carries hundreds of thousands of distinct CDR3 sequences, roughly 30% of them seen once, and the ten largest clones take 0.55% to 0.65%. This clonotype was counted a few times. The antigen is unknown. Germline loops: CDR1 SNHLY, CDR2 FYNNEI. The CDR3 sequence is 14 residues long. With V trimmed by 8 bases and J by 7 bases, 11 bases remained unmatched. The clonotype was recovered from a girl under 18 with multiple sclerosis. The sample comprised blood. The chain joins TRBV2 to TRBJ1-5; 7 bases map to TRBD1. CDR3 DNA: TGTGCCAGCGGAGGGGGACAGCGGAGCCAGCCCCAGCATTTT. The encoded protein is CASGGGQRSQPQHF.